This T cell receptor (beta chain) appears in the sequencing data of a study of T-cell reconstitution after alpha-beta-depleted transplantation in children. Unique molecular identifiers were built into the TCRbeta library. TCRdb redid the calling of the PCR reads with MiXCR, one entry per CDR3 protein. The repertoire includes approximately 89,000 distinct CDR3 sequences, about 14% of them detected once, and 20% sits in the top ten. This CDR3 spans 16 amino acids. V lost 0 bases and J lost 2; bases outside the gene matches: 5. Per germline, CDR1 SGHDN and CDR2 FVKESK. The input for sequencing was PBMCs, mostly from graft donor cells, taken 180 days after TCRalphabeta/CD19-depleted stem cell transplant. The TCR comes from a male patient under 10 years old who had a stem cell transplant for acute lymphoblastic leukemia, so the T cells may come from the graft donor. The chain combines TRBV14 with TRBJ2-3, with 7 bases aligning to TRBD1. This CDR3 reads CASSQEVRGITDTQYF. CDR3 sequence (DNA): TGTGCCAGCAGCCAAGAAGTCAGGGGGATCACAGATACGCAGTATTTT.